The sequence of this TCR beta chain was determined in a study of blood T cell repertoires in COVID-19. The repertoire was sequenced with immunoSEQ multiplex PCR; TCRdb's copy has only in-frame clones and lacks some. The sample lists under 200,000 clones, around 79% occurring once. V trimming: 3 bases; J trimming: 8 bases; junction bases outside the gene matches: 8. The germline V gene encodes CDR1 MRHNA and CDR2 SNTAGT. The CDR3 runs 15 residues. Sequenced material: peripheral blood. The TCR originated in a woman aged 55-69 years with COVID-19, enrolled during active disease. V is TRBV6-4 and J is TRBJ1-4; TRBD1 matches at 8 bases. The DNA of the CDR3 is TGTGCCAGCAGTGAACCCCGACAGGGGCGGGAAAAACTGTTTTTT. Translating it yields CASSEPRQGREKLFF.